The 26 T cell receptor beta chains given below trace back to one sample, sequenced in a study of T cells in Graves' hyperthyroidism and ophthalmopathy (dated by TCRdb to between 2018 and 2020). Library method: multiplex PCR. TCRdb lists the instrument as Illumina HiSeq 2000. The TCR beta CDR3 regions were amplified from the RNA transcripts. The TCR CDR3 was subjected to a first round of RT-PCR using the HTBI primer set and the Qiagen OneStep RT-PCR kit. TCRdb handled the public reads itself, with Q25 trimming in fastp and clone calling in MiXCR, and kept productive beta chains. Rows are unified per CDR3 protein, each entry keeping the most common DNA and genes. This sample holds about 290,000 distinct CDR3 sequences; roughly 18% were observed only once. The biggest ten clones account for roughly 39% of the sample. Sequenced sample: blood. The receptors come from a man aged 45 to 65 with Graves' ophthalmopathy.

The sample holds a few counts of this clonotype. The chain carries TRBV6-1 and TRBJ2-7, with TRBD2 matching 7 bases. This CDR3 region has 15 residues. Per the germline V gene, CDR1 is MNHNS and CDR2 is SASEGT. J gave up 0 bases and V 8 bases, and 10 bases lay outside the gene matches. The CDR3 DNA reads TGTGCCAGCTGCCGTAGCGGGTCTTACTCCTACGAGCAGTACTTC. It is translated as CASCRSGSYSYEQYF.

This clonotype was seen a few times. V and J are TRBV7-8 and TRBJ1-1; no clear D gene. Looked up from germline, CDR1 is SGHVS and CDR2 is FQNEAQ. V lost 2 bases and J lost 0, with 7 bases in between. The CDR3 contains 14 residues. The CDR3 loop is CASSLRVLNTEAFF. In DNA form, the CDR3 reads TGTGCCAGCAGCTTAAGGGTCCTGAACACTGAAGCTTTCTTT.

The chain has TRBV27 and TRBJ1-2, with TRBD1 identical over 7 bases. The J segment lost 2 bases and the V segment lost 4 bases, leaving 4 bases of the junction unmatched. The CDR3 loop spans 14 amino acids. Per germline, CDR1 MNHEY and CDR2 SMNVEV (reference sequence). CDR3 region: CASSSTGANYGYTF. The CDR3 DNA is TGTGCCAGCAGTTCTACAGGGGCAAACTATGGCTACACCTTC.

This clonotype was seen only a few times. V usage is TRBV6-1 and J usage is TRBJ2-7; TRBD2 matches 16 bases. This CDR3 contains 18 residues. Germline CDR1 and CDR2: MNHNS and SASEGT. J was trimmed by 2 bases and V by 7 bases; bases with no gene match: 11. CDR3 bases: TGTGCCAGCACCCCCCCACCCGGGACTAGCGGGAGGGCCTACGAGCAGTACTTC. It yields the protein CASTPPPGTSGRAYEQYF.

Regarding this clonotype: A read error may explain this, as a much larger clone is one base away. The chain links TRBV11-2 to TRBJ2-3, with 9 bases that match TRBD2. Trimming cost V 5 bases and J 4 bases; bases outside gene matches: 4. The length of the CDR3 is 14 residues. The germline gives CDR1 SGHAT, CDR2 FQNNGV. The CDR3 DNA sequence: TGTGCCAGCAGCCTTAGCGGGAGCCCAGATACGCAGTATTTT. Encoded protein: CASSLSGSPDTQYF.

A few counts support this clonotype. The CDR3 DNA follows: TGTGCCAGCAGCCCCATGGCGGGAGGATCCTACAATGAGCAGTTCTTC. Translated, it gives CASSPMAGGSYNEQFF. This chain links TRBV9 with TRBJ2-1; 8 bases match TRBD2. The CDR3 is made up of 16 amino acids. Germline V gene lookup returns CDR1 SGDLS and CDR2 YYNGEE. The junction had 7 bases not matched to a gene; V was cut back by 4 bases and J by 1 base.

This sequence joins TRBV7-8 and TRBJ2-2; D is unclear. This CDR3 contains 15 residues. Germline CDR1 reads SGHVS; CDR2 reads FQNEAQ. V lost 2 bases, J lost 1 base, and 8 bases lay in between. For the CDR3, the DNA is TGTGCCAGCAGCTTAATCGCAGGGAACACCGGGGAGCTGTTTTTT. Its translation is CASSLIAGNTGELFF.

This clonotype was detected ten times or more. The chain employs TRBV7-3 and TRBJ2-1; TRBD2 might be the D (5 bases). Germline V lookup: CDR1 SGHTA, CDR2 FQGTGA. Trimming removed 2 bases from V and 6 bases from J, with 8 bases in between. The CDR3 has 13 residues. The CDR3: CASSLGGPNEQFF. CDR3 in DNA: TGTGCCAGCAGCTTAGGCGGGCCCAATGAGCAGTTCTTC.

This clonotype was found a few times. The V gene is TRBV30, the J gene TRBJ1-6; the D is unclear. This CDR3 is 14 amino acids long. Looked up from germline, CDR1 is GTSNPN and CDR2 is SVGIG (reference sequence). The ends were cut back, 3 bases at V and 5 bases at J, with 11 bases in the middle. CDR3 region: CAWSLDNHNSPLHF. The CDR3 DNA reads TGTGCCTGGAGCCTAGACAATCATAATTCACCCCTCCACTTT.

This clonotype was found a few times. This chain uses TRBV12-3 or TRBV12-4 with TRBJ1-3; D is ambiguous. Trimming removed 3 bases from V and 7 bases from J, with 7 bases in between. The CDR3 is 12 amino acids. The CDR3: CASSFGGNTIYF. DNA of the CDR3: TGTGCCAGCAGTTTTGGAGGGAACACCATATATTTT.

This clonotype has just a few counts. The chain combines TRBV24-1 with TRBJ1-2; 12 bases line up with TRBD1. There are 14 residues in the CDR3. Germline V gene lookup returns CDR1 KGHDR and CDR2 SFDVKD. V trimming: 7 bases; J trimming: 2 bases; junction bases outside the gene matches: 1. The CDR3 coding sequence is TGTGCCACCAGGGGGACAGGGGGCAACTATGGCTACACCTTC. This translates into CATRGTGGNYGYTF.

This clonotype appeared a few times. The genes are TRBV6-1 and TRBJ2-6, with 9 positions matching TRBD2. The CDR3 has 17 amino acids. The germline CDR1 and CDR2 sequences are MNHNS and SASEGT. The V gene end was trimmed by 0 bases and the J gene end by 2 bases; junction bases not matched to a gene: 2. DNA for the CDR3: TGTGCCAGCAGTGAAGCCGTAGCGGGAGCTGGGGCCAACGTCCTGACTTTC. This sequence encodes CASSEAVAGAGANVLTF.

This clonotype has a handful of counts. The CDR3 DNA follows: TGTGCCAGCAGCTTAGAGGACCACACAGATACGCAGTATTTT. Translated, it gives CASSLEDHTDTQYF. The V call is TRBV7-9, the J call TRBJ2-3; D remains unclear. V lost 1 base, J lost 2 bases, and 7 bases lay in between. Germline loops: CDR1 SEHNR, CDR2 FQNEAQ (reference sequence). The CDR3 is 14 residues long.

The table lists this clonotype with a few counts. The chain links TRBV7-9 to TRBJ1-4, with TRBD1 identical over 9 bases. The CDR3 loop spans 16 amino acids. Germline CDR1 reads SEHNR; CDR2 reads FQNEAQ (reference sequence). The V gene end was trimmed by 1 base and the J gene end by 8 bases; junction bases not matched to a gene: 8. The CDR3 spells CASSLVGQGTREKLFF. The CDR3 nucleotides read TGTGCCAGCAGCTTAGTGGGACAGGGCACTCGAGAAAAACTGTTTTTT. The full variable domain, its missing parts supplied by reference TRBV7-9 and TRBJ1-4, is DTGVSQNPRHKITKRGQNVTFRCDPISEHNRLYWYRQTLGQGPEFLTYFQNEAQLEKSRLLSDRFSAERPKGSFSTLEIQRTEQGDSAMYLCASSLVGQGTREKLFFGSGTQLSVL.

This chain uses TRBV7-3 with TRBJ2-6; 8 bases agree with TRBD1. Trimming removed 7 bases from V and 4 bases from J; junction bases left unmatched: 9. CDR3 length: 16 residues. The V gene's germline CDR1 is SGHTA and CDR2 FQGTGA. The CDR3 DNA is TGTGCCAGCACCCGGACAGGGCTTAACGGGGCCAACGTCCTGACTTTC. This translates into CASTRTGLNGANVLTF.

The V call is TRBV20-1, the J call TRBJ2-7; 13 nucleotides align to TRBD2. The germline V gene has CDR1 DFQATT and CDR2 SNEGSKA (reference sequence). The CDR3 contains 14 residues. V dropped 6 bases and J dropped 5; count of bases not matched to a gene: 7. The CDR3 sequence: CSARWTSGSNEQYF. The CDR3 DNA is TGCAGTGCAAGATGGACTAGCGGGAGCAACGAGCAGTACTTC.

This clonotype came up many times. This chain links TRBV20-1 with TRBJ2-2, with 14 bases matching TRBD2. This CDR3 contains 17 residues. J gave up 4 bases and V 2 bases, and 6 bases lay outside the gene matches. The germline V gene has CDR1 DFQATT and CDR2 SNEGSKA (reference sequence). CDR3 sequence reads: CSARPNGLAGGTGELFF. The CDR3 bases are TGCAGTGCTAGACCGAACGGACTAGCGGGAGGCACCGGGGAGCTGTTTTTT.

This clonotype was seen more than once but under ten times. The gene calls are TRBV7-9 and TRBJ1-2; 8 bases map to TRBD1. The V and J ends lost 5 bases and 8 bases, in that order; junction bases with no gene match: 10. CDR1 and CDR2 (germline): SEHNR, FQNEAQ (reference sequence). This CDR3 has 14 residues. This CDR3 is CASSRLTGATGYTF. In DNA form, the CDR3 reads TGTGCCAGCAGCAGACTGACAGGGGCGACGGGCTACACCTTC.

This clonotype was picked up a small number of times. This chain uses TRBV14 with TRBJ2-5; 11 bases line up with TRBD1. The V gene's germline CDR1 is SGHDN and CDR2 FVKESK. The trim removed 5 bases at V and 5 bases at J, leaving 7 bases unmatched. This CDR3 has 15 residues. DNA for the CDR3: TGTGCCAGCAGCGTGCGGACAGGGGGCAAGGAGACCCAGTACTTC. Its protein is CASSVRTGGKETQYF.

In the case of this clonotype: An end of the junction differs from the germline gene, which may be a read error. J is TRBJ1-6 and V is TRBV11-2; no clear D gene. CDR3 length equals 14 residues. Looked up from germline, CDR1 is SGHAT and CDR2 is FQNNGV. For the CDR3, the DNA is TGTGCCAGCAGCGCAACAGATTATAATTCACCCCTCTACTTT. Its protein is CASSATDYNSPLYF.

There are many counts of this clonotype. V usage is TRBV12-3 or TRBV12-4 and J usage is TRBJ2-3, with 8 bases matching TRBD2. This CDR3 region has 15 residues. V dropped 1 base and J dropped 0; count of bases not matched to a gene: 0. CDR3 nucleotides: TGTGCCAGCAGTTTAGGCGGGAGGAGCACAGATACGCAGTATTTT. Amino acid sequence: CASSLGGRSTDTQYF.

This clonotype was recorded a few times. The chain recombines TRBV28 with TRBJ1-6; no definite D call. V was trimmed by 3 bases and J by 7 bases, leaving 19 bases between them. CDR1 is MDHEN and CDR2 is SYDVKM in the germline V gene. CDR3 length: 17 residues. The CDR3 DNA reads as TGTGCCAGCAGTTTCCGCCCCCATGGGGTAGGGAATTCACCCCTCCACTTT. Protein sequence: CASSFRPHGVGNSPLHF.

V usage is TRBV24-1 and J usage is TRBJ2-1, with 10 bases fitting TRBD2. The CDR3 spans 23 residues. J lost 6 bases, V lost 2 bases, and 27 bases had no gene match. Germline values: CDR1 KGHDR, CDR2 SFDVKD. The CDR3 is CATSDSGRVTRGSGRAVFNEQFF. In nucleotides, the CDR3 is TGTGCCACCAGTGATTCAGGCAGGGTGACCCGAGGGAGCGGGAGGGCCGTTTTCAATGAGCAGTTCTTC.

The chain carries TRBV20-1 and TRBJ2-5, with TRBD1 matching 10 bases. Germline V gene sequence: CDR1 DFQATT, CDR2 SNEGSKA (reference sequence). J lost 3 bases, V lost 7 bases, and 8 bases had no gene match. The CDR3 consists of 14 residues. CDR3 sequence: CSGGEGQGKETQYF. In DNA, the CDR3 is TGCAGTGGGGGAGAGGGACAGGGGAAAGAGACCCAGTACTTC.

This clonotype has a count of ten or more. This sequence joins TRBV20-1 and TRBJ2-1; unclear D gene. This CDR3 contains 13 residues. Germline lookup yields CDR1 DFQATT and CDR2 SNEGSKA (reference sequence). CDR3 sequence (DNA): TGCAGCTGTCCGGTCTACACATACAATGAGCAGTTCTTC. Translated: CSCPVYTYNEQFF.

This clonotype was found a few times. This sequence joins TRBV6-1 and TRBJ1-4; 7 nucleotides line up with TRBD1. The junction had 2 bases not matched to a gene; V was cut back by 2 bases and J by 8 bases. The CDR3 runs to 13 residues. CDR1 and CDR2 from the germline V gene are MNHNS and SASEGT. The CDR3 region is CASSETGEEKLFF. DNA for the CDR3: TGTGCCAGCAGTGAAACAGGGGAGGAAAAACTGTTTTTT.